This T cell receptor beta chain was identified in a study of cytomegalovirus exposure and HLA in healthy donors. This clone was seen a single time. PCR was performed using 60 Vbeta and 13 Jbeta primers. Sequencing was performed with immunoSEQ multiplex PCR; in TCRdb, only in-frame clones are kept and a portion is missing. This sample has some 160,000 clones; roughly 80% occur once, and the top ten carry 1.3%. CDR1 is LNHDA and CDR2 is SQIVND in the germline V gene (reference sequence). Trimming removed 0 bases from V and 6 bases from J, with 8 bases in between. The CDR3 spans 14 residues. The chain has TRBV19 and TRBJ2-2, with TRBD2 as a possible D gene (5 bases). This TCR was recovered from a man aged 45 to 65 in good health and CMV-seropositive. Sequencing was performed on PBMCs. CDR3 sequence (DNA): TGTGCCAGTAGTATAGATAACGGGGCCGGGGAGCTGTTTTTT. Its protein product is CASSIDNGAGELFF.